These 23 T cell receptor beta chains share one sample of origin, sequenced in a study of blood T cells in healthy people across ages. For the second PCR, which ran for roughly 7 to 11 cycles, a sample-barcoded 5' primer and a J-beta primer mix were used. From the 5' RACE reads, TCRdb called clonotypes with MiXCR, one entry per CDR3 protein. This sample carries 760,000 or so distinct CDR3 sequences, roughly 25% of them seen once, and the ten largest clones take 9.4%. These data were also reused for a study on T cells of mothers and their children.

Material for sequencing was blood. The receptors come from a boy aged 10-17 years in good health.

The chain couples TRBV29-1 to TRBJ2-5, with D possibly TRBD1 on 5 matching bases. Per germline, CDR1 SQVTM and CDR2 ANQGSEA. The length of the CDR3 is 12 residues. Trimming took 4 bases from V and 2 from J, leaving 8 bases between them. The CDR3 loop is CSVGTQQETQYF. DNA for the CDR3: TGCAGCGTTGGGACACAACAAGAGACCCAGTACTTC.

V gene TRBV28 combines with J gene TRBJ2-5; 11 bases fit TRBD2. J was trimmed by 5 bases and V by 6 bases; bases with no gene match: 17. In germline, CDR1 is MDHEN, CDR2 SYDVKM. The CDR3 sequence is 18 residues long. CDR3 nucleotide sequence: TGTGCCAGCAGCCAACGAGGACTAGCGGGTTCCACGGGGGAGACCCAGTACTTC. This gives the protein CASSQRGLAGSTGETQYF.

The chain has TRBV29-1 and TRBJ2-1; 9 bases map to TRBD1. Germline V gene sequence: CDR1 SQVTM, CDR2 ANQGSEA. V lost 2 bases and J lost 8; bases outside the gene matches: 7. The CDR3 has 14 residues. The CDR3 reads CSVERDRVRYEQFF. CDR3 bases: TGCAGCGTTGAAAGGGACAGGGTACGCTATGAGCAGTTCTTC.

CDR3 amino acids: CSAPFRQGAKNIQYF. CDR3 DNA: TGCAGTGCTCCATTCAGACAGGGGGCCAAAAACATTCAGTACTTC. The gene calls are TRBV20-1 and TRBJ2-4, with TRBD1 identical over 8 bases. The CDR3 extends over 15 amino acids. Germline CDR1 DFQATT, CDR2 SNEGSKA (reference sequence). The junction had 7 bases not matched to a gene; V was cut back by 5 bases and J by 1 base.

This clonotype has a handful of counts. CDR3 protein: CASSQGGTTFSYEQYF. CDR3 nucleotide sequence: TGCGCCAGCAGCCAAGGCGGGACCACCTTTTCCTACGAGCAGTACTTC. J is TRBJ2-7 and V is TRBV4-1, with D tentatively TRBD2 (6 bases). In germline, CDR1 is MGHRA, CDR2 YSYEKL. V was cut by 1 base and J by 1 base, with 14 bases left in between. There are 16 residues in the CDR3.

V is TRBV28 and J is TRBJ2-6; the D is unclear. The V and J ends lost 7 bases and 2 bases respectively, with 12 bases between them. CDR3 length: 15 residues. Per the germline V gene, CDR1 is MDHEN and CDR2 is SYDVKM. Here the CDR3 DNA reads TGTGCCAGCATCACCGCCATGACTGGGGCCAACGTCCTGACTTTC. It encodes CASITAMTGANVLTF.

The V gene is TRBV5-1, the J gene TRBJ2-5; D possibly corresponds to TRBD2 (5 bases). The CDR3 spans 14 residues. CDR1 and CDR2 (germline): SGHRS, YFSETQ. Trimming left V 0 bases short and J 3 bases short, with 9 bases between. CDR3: CASSLAPSKETQYF. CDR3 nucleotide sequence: TGCGCCAGCAGCTTGGCCCCTAGCAAAGAGACCCAGTACTTC.

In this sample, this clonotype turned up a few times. The CDR3 here is CASGLGTGKTNEKLFF. The CDR3 region has the DNA TGTGCTAGTGGTTTAGGGACAGGGAAGACTAATGAAAAACTGTTTTTT. The gene calls are TRBV12-5 and TRBJ1-4, with 9 bases identical to TRBD1. The V gene end was trimmed by 3 bases and the J gene end by 2 bases; junction bases not matched to a gene: 4. The germline gives CDR1 LGHNT, CDR2 FRNRAP. CDR3 length equals 16 residues. The complete variable domain, with remaining parts taken from reference TRBV12-5 and TRBJ1-4, reads DARVTQTPRHKVTEMGQEVTMRCQPILGHNTVFWYRQTMMQGLELLAYFRNRAPLDDSGMPKDRFSAEMPDATLATLKIQPSEPRDSAVYFCASGLGTGKTNEKLFFGSGTQLSVL.

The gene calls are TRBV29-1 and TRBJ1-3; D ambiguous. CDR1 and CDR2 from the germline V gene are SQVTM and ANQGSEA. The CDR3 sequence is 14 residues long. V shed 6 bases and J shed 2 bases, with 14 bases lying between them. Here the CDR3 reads CSVKRQRAGNTIYF. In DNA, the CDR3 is TGCAGCGTAAAAAGGCAGAGAGCTGGAAACACCATATATTTT.

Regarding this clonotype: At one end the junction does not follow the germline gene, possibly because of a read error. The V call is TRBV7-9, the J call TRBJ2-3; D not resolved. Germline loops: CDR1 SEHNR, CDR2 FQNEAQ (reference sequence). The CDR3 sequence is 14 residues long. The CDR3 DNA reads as TGTGCCAGCAGCCCCCAAGGTCGCCCAAATACGCGGTATTTT. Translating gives CASSPQGRPNTRYF.

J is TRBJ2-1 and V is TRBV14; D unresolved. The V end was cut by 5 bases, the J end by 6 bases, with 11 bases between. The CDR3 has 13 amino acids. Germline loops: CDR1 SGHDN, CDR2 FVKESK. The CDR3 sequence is CASSATWSNEQFF. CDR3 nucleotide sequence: TGTGCCAGCAGCGCTACATGGAGCAATGAGCAGTTCTTC. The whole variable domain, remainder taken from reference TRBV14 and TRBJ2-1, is EAGVTQFPSHSVIEKGQTVTLRCDPISGHDNLYWYRRVMGKEIKFLLHFVKESKQDESGMPNNRFLAERTGGTYSTLKVQPAELEDSGVYFCASSATWSNEQFFGPGTRLTVL.

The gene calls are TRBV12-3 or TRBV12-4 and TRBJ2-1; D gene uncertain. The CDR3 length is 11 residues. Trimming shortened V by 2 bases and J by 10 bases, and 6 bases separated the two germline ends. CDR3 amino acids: CASSLIEEQFF. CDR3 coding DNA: TGTGCCAGCAGTTTAATAGAAGAGCAGTTCTTC.

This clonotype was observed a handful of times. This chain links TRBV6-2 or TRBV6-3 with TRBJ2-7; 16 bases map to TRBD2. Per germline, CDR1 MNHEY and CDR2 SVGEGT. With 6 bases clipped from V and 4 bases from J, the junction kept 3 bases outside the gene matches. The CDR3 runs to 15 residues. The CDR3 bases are TGTGCCAGCAGACCGGGACTAGCGGGGGGGTACGAGCAGTACTTC. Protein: CASRPGLAGGYEQYF.

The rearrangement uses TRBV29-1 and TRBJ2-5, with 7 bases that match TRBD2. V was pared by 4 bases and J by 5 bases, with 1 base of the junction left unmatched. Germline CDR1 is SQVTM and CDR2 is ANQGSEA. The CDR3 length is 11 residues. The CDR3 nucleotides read TGCAGCGTTGTGGGGGGGGAGACCCAGTACTTC. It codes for CSVVGGETQYF.

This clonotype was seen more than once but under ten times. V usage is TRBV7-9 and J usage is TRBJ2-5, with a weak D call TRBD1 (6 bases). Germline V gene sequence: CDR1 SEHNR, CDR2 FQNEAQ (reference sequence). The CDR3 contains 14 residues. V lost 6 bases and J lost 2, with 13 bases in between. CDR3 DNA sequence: TGTGCCAGCAGATATCAGGGGAATCAAGAGACCCAGTACTTC. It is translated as CASRYQGNQETQYF.

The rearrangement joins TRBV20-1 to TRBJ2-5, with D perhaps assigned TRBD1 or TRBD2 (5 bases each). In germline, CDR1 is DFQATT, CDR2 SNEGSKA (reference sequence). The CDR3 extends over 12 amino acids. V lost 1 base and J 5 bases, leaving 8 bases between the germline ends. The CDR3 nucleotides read TGCAGTGCTAGAGGGGGGTTGGAGACCCAGTACTTC. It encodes CSARGGLETQYF.

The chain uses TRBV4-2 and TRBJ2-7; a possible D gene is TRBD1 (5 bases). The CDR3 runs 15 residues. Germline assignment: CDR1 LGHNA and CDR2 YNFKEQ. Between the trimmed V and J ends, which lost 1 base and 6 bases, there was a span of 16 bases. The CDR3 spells CASSQVPGLRGEQYF. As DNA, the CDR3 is TGTGCCAGCAGCCAAGTCCCAGGGTTGCGAGGCGAGCAGTACTTC.

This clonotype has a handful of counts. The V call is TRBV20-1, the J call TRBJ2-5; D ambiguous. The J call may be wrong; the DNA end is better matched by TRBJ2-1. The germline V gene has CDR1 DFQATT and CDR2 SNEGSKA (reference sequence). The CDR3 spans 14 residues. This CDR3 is CSARDRLHYNEQFF. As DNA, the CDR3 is TGCAGTGCTAGAGATCGTTTACACTACAATGAGCAGTTCTTC.

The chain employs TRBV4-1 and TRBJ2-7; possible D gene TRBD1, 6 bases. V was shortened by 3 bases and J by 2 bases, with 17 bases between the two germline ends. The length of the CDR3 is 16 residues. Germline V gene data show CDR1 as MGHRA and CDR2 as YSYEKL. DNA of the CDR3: TGCGCCAGCAGCCAGCCAGGACAGAGGAAGACCTACGAGCAGTACTTC. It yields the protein CASSQPGQRKTYEQYF.

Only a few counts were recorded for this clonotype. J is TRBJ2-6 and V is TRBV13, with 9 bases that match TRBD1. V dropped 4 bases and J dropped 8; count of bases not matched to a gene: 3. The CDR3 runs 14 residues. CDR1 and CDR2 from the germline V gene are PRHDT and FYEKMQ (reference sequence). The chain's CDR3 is CASSWGTGPNVLTF. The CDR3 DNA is TGTGCCAGCAGCTGGGGGACAGGGCCCAACGTCCTGACTTTC.

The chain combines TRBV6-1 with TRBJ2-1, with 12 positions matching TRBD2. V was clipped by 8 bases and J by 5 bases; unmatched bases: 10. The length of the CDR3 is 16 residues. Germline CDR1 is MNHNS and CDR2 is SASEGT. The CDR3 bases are TGTGCCAGCGGTGCTCTAGCGGGAGGGAGGAACAATGAGCAGTTCTTC. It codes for CASGALAGGRNNEQFF.

CDR3 bases: TGTGCCAGCAGCTCTGGGACTAGCGGCGAGCAGTACTTC. Protein sequence: CASSSGTSGEQYF. This chain connects TRBV7-8 to TRBJ2-7, with 11 nucleotides matching TRBD2. J gave up 6 bases and V 4 bases, and 2 bases lay outside the gene matches. CDR1 and CDR2 from the germline V gene are SGHVS and FQNEAQ. The CDR3 is made up of 13 amino acids.

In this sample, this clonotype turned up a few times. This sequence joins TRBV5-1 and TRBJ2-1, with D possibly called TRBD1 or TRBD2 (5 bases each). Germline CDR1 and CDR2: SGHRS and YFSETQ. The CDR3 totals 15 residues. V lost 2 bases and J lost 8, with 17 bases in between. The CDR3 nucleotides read TGCGCCAGCAGCTTACAGGACTTCGCCCAGGATGAGCAGTTCTTC. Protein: CASSLQDFAQDEQFF.